These T cell receptor beta chains were read from a single sample in a study of shared clonotypes between healthy human individuals. The method was immunoSEQ multiplex PCR; TCRdb's version includes in-frame clones alone and lacks a portion of them. This sample has 850,000 to 1,200,000 clones, with around 74% found just once. The sequenced material came from memory CD4+ T cells sorted from blood. The origin of the receptors is a man between 18 and 35 years old in good health. Each CDR3 is given with its conserved first and last residue. Size tells how often a clone was seen (once, few, many) or the class of an expanded clone, and some rows leave it out.

V	size	J	CDR3
TRBV27	few	TRBJ1-3	CASSLSGNTGNTIYF
TRBV6-5	NA	TRBJ1-1	CASSYRGTNTEAFF
TRBV10-2	NA	TRBJ1-1	CASSEVAFTEAFF
TRBV4-2	few	TRBJ2-5	CASSQDTGRETQYF
TRBV5-1	NA	TRBJ2-5	CASSFGRSEETQYF
TRBV6-5	few	TRBJ2-5	CASTSGTGKTQYF
TRBV19	few	TRBJ1-6	CASSGPFEDNSPLHF
TRBV25-1	NA	TRBJ1-3	CASSEGGVTGNTIYF
TRBV7-2	NA	TRBJ1-6	CASSLIRGNNSPLHF
TRBV28	NA	TRBJ1-4	CASSLPRQGWGEKLFF
TRBV6-1	NA	TRBJ2-3	CASRSSTDTQYF
TRBV4-2	NA	TRBJ2-7	CASSQGSGGDYEQYF
TRBV5-4	NA	TRBJ2-5	CASSRKTSGQETQYF
TRBV6-4	many	TRBJ1-1	CASRSQGGFGAFF
TRBV18	few	TRBJ2-1	CASSPRQGGAYNEQFF
TRBV6-1	once	TRBJ1-5	CASSGGTGGTQPQHF
TRBV6-6	NA	TRBJ2-1	CASRGLASQEQFF
TRBV5-1	NA	TRBJ1-2	CASSLVALGGYTF
TRBV5-6	NA	TRBJ2-7	CASSLGFYEQYF
TRBV5-1	NA	TRBJ2-1	CASTVSVTVYGEQFF
TRBV7-2	once	TRBJ2-1	CASSSRTPSNEQFF
TRBV2	NA	TRBJ1-3	CASSDPGLGGNTIYF
TRBV9	NA	TRBJ2-2	CASSVAEVGTGELFF
TRBV5-1	NA	TRBJ2-7	CASSFRLAGVHEQYF
TRBV9	NA	TRBJ1-1	CASSTRDRANTEAFF
TRBV30	few	TRBJ1-2	CAWSVGGAYGYTF
TRBV6-6	few	TRBJ1-1	CASSWGRTNTEAFF
TRBV12-1	NA	TRBJ1-5	CASSSRPSALYQPQHF
TRBV6-6	NA	TRBJ2-7	CASRPTGGGEQYF
TRBV10-3	few	TRBJ1-5	CAIRDRPNQPQHF
TRBV30	NA	TRBJ2-7	CAWSTGTASSEQYF